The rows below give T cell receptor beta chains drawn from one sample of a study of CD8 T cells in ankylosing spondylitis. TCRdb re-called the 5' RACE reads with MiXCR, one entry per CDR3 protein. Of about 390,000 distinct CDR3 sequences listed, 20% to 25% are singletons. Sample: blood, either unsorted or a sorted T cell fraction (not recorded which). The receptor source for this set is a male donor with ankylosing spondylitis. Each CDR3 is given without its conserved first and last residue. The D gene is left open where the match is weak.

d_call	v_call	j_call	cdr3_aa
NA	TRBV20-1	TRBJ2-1	SASGYNEQF
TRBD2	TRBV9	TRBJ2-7	ASSERDYPSYEQY
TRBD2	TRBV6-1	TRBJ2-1	GSGRSGYNEQF
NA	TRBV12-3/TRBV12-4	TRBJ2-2	ASSLNFRNTGELF
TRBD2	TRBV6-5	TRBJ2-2	ASSYSRLAGATGELF
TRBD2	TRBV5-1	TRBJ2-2	ASSFLAGGTNTGELF
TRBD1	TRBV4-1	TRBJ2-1	ASSQAGGAKSGEQF
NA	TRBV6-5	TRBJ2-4	ASSYNMAYQNIQY
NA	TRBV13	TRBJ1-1	ASSSPGTVNTEAF
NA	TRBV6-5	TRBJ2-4	ASSYSGGQIQY
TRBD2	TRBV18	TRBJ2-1	ASSPGLAGGNEQF
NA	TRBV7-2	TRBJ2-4	ASMFAKNIQY
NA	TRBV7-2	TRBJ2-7	ASSKLDSYEQY
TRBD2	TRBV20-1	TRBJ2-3	SAMKAGVIGSTDTQY
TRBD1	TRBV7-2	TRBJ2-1	ASSLTARGPYNEQF
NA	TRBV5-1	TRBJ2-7	ASSLGGMESYEQY
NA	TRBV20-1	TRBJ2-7	SASWSGTYEQY
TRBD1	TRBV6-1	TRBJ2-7	ASSPYDRGDYEQY
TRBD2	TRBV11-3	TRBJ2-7	ASSLGAAGGSEQY
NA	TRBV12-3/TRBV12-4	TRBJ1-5	ASSLRGGDHPPQH
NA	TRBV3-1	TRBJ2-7	ASSQGANSYEQY
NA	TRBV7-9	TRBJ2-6	ASSSTRPSGANVLT
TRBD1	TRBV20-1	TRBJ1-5	SASRGNQPQH
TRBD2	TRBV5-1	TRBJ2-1	ASGARTSGENEQF
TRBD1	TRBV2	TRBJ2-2	ASRVPGQGLTGELF
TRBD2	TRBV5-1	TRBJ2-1	ASSLISGRARF
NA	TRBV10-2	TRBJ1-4	ASSGQAPNEKLF
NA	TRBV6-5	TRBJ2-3	ASSVLGSRWSQY
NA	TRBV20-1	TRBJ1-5	SASLSGRTWVANQPQH
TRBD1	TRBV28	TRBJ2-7	ASGEQGPSYEQY
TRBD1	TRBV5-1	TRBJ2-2	ASRTGQGDTGELF
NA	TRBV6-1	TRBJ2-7	ASNGVGTSRQY
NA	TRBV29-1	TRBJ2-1	SVEIGQWYNEQF
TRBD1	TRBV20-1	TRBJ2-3	SASAGTGTVRTDTQY
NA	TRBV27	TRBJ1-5	ASRFVAGEQPQH
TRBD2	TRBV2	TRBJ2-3	ASGGFSAGYTDTQY
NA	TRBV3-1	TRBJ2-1	ASSPRTDGYNEQF
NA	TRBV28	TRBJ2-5	ASSLSPDGRETQY
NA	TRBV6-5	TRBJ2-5	ASSYSPGALETQY
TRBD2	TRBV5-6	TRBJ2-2	ASSLVLAGFTGELF
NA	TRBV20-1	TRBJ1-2	SASWQDYGYT
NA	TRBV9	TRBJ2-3	ASSSDPGTDTQY
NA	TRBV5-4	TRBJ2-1	ASSPGGGSYNEQF